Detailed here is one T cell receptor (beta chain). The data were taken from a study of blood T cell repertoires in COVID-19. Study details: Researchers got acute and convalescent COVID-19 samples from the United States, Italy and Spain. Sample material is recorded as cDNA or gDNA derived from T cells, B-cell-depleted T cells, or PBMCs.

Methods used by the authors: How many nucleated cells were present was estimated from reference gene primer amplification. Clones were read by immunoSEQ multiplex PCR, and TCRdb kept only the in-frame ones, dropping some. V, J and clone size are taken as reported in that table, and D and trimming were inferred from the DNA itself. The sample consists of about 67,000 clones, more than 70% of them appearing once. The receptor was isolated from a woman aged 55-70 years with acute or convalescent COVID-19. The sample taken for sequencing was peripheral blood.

CDR3 nucleotides: TGTGCCAGCAGTTCCCTCACCCATGGGACAGGGACGAACACTGAAGCTTTCTTT. Amino acid sequence: CASSSLTHGTGTNTEAFF. The V and J genes are TRBV28 and TRBJ1-1; 9 bases line up with TRBD1. J was trimmed by 1 base and V by 4 bases; bases with no gene match: 13. The CDR3 sequence is 18 residues long. The germline gives CDR1 MDHEN, CDR2 SYDVKM.